The next 12 T cell receptor beta chains were all read from a single sample in a study of blood T cells in healthy people across ages. A second PCR, run for roughly 6 to 11 cycles, used a sample-barcoded 5' primer plus a J-beta primer mix. Each CDR3 protein is one row after TCRdb ran MiXCR on the 5' RACE reads. The repertoire holds about 770,000 distinct CDR3 sequences, about 42% seen once, with under 20% in the top ten. Source material: blood. The receptor set was obtained from a man in his 60s in good health.

The chain recombines TRBV12-3 or TRBV12-4 with TRBJ2-2; 9 bases line up with TRBD1. This CDR3 is built from 16 residues. The trim removed 5 bases at V and 5 bases at J, leaving 9 bases unmatched. CDR3 residues: CASSPLTGGQTGELFF. CDR3 coding DNA: TGTGCCAGCAGTCCCCTGACAGGGGGACAAACCGGGGAGCTGTTTTTT.

The chain couples TRBV5-5 to TRBJ2-6; D possibly corresponds to TRBD1 (6 bases). This CDR3 has 16 amino acids. From germline, CDR1 is SGHKS and CDR2 YYEKEE (reference sequence). V was clipped by 1 base and J by 4 bases, with 12 bases between them. The CDR3 DNA sequence: TGTGCCAGCAGCTTGATGGGTCAGGGGGGGGCCAACGTCCTGACTTTC. Translating gives CASSLMGQGGANVLTF. The variable domain in full, with the rest retrieved from reference TRBV5-5 and TRBJ2-6, is DAGVTQSPTHLIKTRGQQVTLRCSPISGHKSVSWYQQVLGQGPQFIFQYYEKEERGRGNFPDRFSARQFPNYSSELNVNALLLGDSALYLCASSLMGQGGANVLTFGAGSRLTVL.

The chain uses TRBV4-1 and TRBJ2-3; the D call may be TRBD1 or TRBD2 (6 bases each). Germline V gene data show CDR1 as MGHRA and CDR2 as YSYEKL. Deletions cut 1 base from V and 5 bases from J, with 10 bases between. The CDR3 is 14 amino acids. CDR3 sequence: CASSQGRGLDTQYF. CDR3 DNA: TGCGCCAGCAGCCAAGGCAGGGGACTAGATACGCAGTATTTT.

This clonotype has more than one count but fewer than ten. The chain is built from TRBV5-1 and TRBJ2-5; D may correspond to TRBD1 or TRBD2 (5 bases each). The DNA end is more similar to TRBJ2-7, so the J call may be wrong. CDR3 length equals 12 residues. Germline values: CDR1 SGHRS, CDR2 YFSETQ. CDR3 nucleotides: TGCGCCAGCGGGACGGAATTAGGCGAGCAGTACTTC. Its protein product is CASGTELGEQYF.

The genes are TRBV20-1 and TRBJ2-4; TRBD2 agrees at 9 bases. V trimming: 5 bases; J trimming: 0 bases; junction bases outside the gene matches: 8. The CDR3 is 16 residues long. The germline gives CDR1 DFQATT, CDR2 SNEGSKA (reference sequence). The DNA for the CDR3 is TGCAGTGCTCTAGCGGGGATATTAATAGCCAAAAACATTCAGTACTTC. Amino acid sequence: CSALAGILIAKNIQYF.

The chain uses TRBV5-5 and TRBJ1-5; D not resolved. CDR3 length: 15 amino acids. Germline loops: CDR1 SGHKS, CDR2 YYEKEE (reference sequence). Trimming cost V 4 bases and J 7 bases, with 18 bases left between them. This chain's CDR3 is CASSPWTTPDQPQHF. For the CDR3, the DNA is TGTGCCAGCAGCCCCTGGACCACTCCCGACCAGCCCCAGCATTTT.

The V and J genes are TRBV7-2 and TRBJ2-3; D ambiguous. Germline CDR1 reads SGHTA; CDR2 reads FQGNSA. Trimming shortened V by 5 bases and J by 0 bases, and 9 bases separated the two germline ends. The CDR3 has 14 amino acids. As DNA, the CDR3 is TGTGCCAGCAGCCAGACGACTAGCACAGATACGCAGTATTTT. This codes for CASSQTTSTDTQYF. The variable domain in full, with the rest retrieved from reference TRBV7-2 and TRBJ2-3, is GAGVSQSPSNKVTEKGKDVELRCDPISGHTALYWYRQSLGQGLEFLIYFQGNSAPDKSGLPSDRFSAERTGGSVSTLTIQRTQQEDSAVYLCASSQTTSTDTQYFGPGTRLTVL.

The chain recombines TRBV2 with TRBJ2-7; TRBD1 aligns across 9 bases. The CDR3 runs 14 residues. Germline V lookup: CDR1 SNHLY, CDR2 FYNNEI. V was clipped by 8 bases and J by 4 bases; unmatched bases: 9. The CDR3 loop reads CASGLQGAIYEQYF. The CDR3 coding sequence is TGTGCCAGCGGGCTACAGGGGGCAATATACGAGCAGTACTTC.

This clonotype has more than one count but fewer than ten. This chain uses TRBV12-3 or TRBV12-4 with TRBJ1-2; D might be TRBD1 (5 bases). The CDR3 sequence is 14 residues long. The V gene lost 5 bases and the J gene lost 4 bases, with 14 bases spanning the gap. This CDR3 is CASSGTGSGYGYTF. The CDR3 nucleotides read TGTGCCAGCAGTGGGACTGGGTCTGGCTATGGCTACACCTTC.

As concerns this clonotype: A junction end diverges from the germline sequence, so it may reflect a read error. The chain links TRBV20-1 to TRBJ1-4, with 7 bases fitting TRBD1. The germline gives CDR1 DFQATT, CDR2 SNEGSKA (reference sequence). The CDR3 sequence is 15 residues long. The CDR3, as DNA: TGCATTGCTAGGCCACAGGGGCCTTTTAATGAAAAACTGTTTTTT. Encoded protein: CIARPQGPFNEKLFF.

A few counts support this clonotype. J is TRBJ2-1 and V is TRBV4-3; 11 nucleotides line up with TRBD2. Germline CDR1 and CDR2: LGHNA and YSLEER. This CDR3 is built from 17 residues. The V and J ends lost 3 bases and 7 bases, in that order; junction bases with no gene match: 11. The CDR3 protein is CASSQGTSGGNENEQFF. CDR3 DNA sequence: TGCGCCAGCAGCCAGGGTACTAGCGGGGGCAACGAGAATGAGCAGTTCTTC.

The chain is built from TRBV6-6 and TRBJ2-7; D is uncertain. This CDR3 has 15 residues. The germline gives CDR1 MNHNY, CDR2 SVGAGI (reference sequence). V lost 7 bases and J 3 bases, leaving 19 bases between the germline ends. Here the CDR3 reads CASTWNLEDGYEQYF. In DNA, the CDR3 is TGTGCCAGCACCTGGAATCTCGAAGACGGCTACGAGCAGTACTTC.